Below are 22 T cell receptor beta chains sequenced from a single sample in a study of human T cells and chemical hapten exposure. Time point in this sample: patch test 3, about 24 weeks after DPC sensitization. Described treatment: therapeutic diphenylcyclopropenone sensitization with weekly scalp DPC. TCRdb re-analysed the RACE reads in MiXCR, keeping a single row per CDR3 protein. In the table there are 100,000 or so distinct CDR3 sequences, less than 45% of which are singletons. Sequenced material: whole blood, taken in connection with sensitization to the hapten diphenylcyclopropenone (DPC). Every receptor here comes from a middle-aged man with alopecia areata. Some clones in this sample may be carry-over from other donors' samples.

This clonotype was detected only once. This chain uses TRBV5-6 with TRBJ2-3; D is uncertain. This CDR3 spans 12 amino acids. Between the trimmed V and J ends, which lost 4 bases and 5 bases, there was a span of 8 bases. Per germline, CDR1 SGHDT and CDR2 YYEEEE. CDR3 sequence (DNA): TGTGCCAGCAGCAAGTTCGGAGATACGCAGTATTTT. Translated: CASSKFGDTQYF.

The chain has TRBV10-3 and TRBJ2-7; 16 bases match TRBD2. This CDR3 comprises 22 residues. Per the germline V gene, CDR1 is ENHRY and CDR2 is SYGVKD. With V trimmed by 6 bases and J by 3 bases, 23 bases remained unmatched. The CDR3 spells CAIRKFHGQLGLAGGQSYEQYF. DNA for the CDR3: TGTGCCATCAGGAAATTCCACGGCCAATTGGGACTAGCGGGAGGGCAAAGCTACGAGCAGTACTTC.

The chain employs TRBV10-3 and TRBJ2-7; D possibly corresponds to TRBD2 (5 bases). Germline loops: CDR1 ENHRY, CDR2 SYGVKD. The length of the CDR3 is 13 residues. V lost 2 bases and J 6 bases, leaving 11 bases between the germline ends. CDR3 residues: CAISEATGSEQYV. CDR3 DNA: TGTGCCATCAGTGAGGCGACGGGAAGCGAGCAGTACGTC.

In this sample, this clonotype turned up once. The chain couples TRBV18 to TRBJ2-3, with 12 positions matching TRBD2. Germline trimming cut 1 base from V and 2 bases from J; bases unmatched to any gene: 4. The CDR3 has 17 residues. Looked up from germline, CDR1 is KGHSH and CDR2 is LQKENI. CDR3 protein: CASSPRTSGTYTDTQYF. In DNA, the CDR3 is TGTGCCAGCTCACCACGGACTAGCGGGACCTACACAGATACGCAGTATTTT. Complete variable domain (other parts from reference TRBV18 and TRBJ2-3): NAGVMQNPRHLVRRRGQEARLRCSPMKGHSHVYWYRQLPEEGLKFMVYLQKENIIDESGMPKERFSAEFPKEGPSILRIQQVVRGDSAAYFCASSPRTSGTYTDTQYFGPGTRLTVL.

This clonotype was counted once. For the CDR3, the DNA is TGTGCCAGTAGTAGAGACAGTGGGTCGGGGTCTGAAGCTTTCTTT. This codes for CASSRDSGSGSEAFF. This chain links TRBV19 with TRBJ1-1; possible D gene TRBD1, 5 bases. There are 15 residues in the CDR3. From germline, CDR1 is LNHDA and CDR2 SQIVND (reference sequence). V was cut by 4 bases and J by 6 bases, with 18 bases left in between.

This clonotype was seen more than once but under ten times. The chain combines TRBV20-1 with TRBJ2-3; no clear D gene. The germline CDR1 and CDR2 sequences are DFQATT and SNEGSKA (reference sequence). The CDR3 is 13 amino acids. V lost 0 bases to trimming and J lost 3 bases, with 7 bases between them. The CDR3 bases are TGCAGTGCTAGAGATCAGAGGACAGATACGCAGTATTTT. As protein: CSARDQRTDTQYF.

This clonotype has just a few counts. The chain couples TRBV29-1 to TRBJ1-1; tentatively, D is TRBD1 (5 bases). Germline V lookup: CDR1 SQVTM, CDR2 ANQGSEA. This CDR3 spans 13 amino acids. The V and J ends lost 3 bases and 4 bases respectively, with 12 bases between them. In DNA, the CDR3 is TGCAGCGTTGAGGGGCCCAGAGCCACTGAAGCTTTCTTT. This sequence encodes CSVEGPRATEAFF.

The V gene is TRBV7-9, the J gene TRBJ2-5; a possible D gene is TRBD1 (5 bases). Trimming removed 6 bases from V and 4 bases from J, with 18 bases in between. CDR1 and CDR2 (germline): SEHNR, FQNEAQ (reference sequence). The CDR3 has 15 residues. The CDR3 loop reads CASSRDVAGRETQYF. For the CDR3, the DNA is TGTGCCAGCAGTCGCGACGTCGCAGGGCGAGAGACCCAGTACTTC.

The chain combines TRBV12-3 or TRBV12-4 with TRBJ2-5; D gene uncertain. Trimming cost V 5 bases and J 7 bases, with 11 bases left between them. The CDR3 extends over 12 amino acids. As DNA, the CDR3 is TGTGCCAGCAGTCCCGACCGAATGACCCAGTACTTC. Protein sequence: CASSPDRMTQYF.

The table lists this clonotype with a few counts. This chain connects TRBV2 to TRBJ2-5, with TRBD2 matching over 10 bases. This CDR3 region has 17 residues. After removal of 7 bases from V and 5 bases from J, the junction contained 16 bases not matched to a gene. Germline CDR1 SNHLY, CDR2 FYNNEI. The CDR3 region has the DNA TGTGCCAGCAAATCCCTCCTTACTAGCGGGACCCAGGAGACCCAGTACTTC. This encodes CASKSLLTSGTQETQYF.

V is TRBV20-1 and J is TRBJ2-1; either TRBD1 or TRBD2 may fit D (6 bases each). Germline lookup yields CDR1 DFQATT and CDR2 SNEGSKA (reference sequence). The CDR3 has 16 residues. The V end was cut by 0 bases, the J end by 10 bases, with 22 bases between. The CDR3 coding sequence is TGCAGTGCTAGAGATCAAGGGGGAGGTTGGTATTGGGAGCAGTTCTTC. Its protein is CSARDQGGGWYWEQFF.

This clonotype was seen a handful of times. The J gene is TRBJ1-2, the V gene TRBV19, with TRBD1 identical over 7 bases. CDR1 is LNHDA and CDR2 is SQIVND in the germline V gene (reference sequence). After removal of 3 bases from V and 5 bases from J, the junction contained 6 bases not matched to a gene. The length of the CDR3 is 14 residues. In DNA form, the CDR3 reads TGTGCCAGTAGTATTTGGACAGGAAAATATGGCTACACCTTC. It specifies CASSIWTGKYGYTF.

DNA for the CDR3: TGTGCCAGCAGCGAACGGGGCGAGCAGTACTTC. Protein: CASSERGEQYF. The chain is built from TRBV11-2 and TRBJ2-7, with a weak D call TRBD2 (5 bases). Per the germline V gene, CDR1 is SGHAT and CDR2 is FQNNGV. V was pared by 5 bases and J by 6 bases, with 8 bases between. The CDR3 consists of 11 residues.

The V and J genes are TRBV20-1 and TRBJ1-4; 7 bases are shared with TRBD1. V shed 5 bases, J shed 8 bases, and the junction held 8 bases outside the gene matches. This CDR3 comprises 13 residues. Germline V gene data show CDR1 as DFQATT and CDR2 as SNEGSKA (reference sequence). CDR3 in amino acids: CSAGARGDEKLFF. CDR3 bases: TGCAGTGCTGGAGCCAGGGGGGACGAAAAACTGTTTTTT.

The V and J genes are TRBV30 and TRBJ2-7; no firm D call. Trimming removed 4 bases at V and 6 bases at J, with 10 bases between. This CDR3 contains 11 residues. Per the germline V gene, CDR1 is GTSNPN and CDR2 is SVGIG (reference sequence). The CDR3 bases are TGTGCCTGGATGGGGTTTACCGAGCAGTACTTC. It codes for CAWMGFTEQYF.

This clonotype was counted between two and nine times. Written as DNA, the CDR3 is TGTGCCAGCAGCTACACAGGGGAGGGGGCAGATACGCAGTATTTT. It is translated as CASSYTGEGADTQYF. J is TRBJ2-3 and V is TRBV7-9, with D possibly called TRBD1 or TRBD2 (7 bases each). The CDR3 has 15 residues. V gave up 4 bases and J gave up 4 bases, with 15 bases separating them. From germline, CDR1 is SEHNR and CDR2 FQNEAQ (reference sequence).

V is TRBV2 and J is TRBJ2-5; 8 nucleotides align to TRBD2. Losses at the gene ends were 6 bases for V and 5 bases for J; bases not matched to a gene: 11. The CDR3 spans 15 residues. The germline gives CDR1 SNHLY, CDR2 FYNNEI. The DNA for the CDR3 is TGTGCCAGCAGCCCCTACTTAGCGGGAACGGAGACCCAGTACTTC. Protein product: CASSPYLAGTETQYF.

This clonotype came up a few times. V is TRBV10-3 and J is TRBJ2-3; no clear D. Trimming removed 0 bases at V and 6 bases at J, with 4 bases between. The CDR3 runs 12 residues. CDR1 and CDR2 from the germline V gene are ENHRY and SYGVKD. The CDR3 loop is CAISESMDTQYF. CDR3 nucleotides: TGTGCCATCAGTGAGTCGATGGATACGCAGTATTTT.

This clonotype was picked up a small number of times. The gene calls are TRBV6-2 or TRBV6-3 and TRBJ1-5; D might be TRBD1 (6 bases). CDR1 and CDR2 from the germline V gene are MNHEY and SVGEGT. CDR3 length: 15 amino acids. V lost 5 bases and J lost 5, with 16 bases in between. The CDR3 loop reads CASSEHTGSHQPQHF. The CDR3 DNA reads as TGTGCCAGCAGTGAACATACAGGGAGCCATCAGCCCCAGCATTTT.

The chain joins TRBV6-6 to TRBJ2-3, with no clear D. Trimming removed 7 bases from V and 4 bases from J, with 9 bases in between. Germline V gene lookup returns CDR1 MNHNY and CDR2 SVGAGI (reference sequence). CDR3 length: 12 amino acids. CDR3 DNA sequence: TGTGCCAGCACCAATTCCCCAGATACGCAGTATTTT. This encodes CASTNSPDTQYF.

The rearrangement links TRBV28 to TRBJ1-2; possible D gene TRBD1, 6 bases. The CDR3 has 16 amino acids. V gave up 6 bases and J gave up 0 bases, with 17 bases separating them. Per germline, CDR1 MDHEN and CDR2 SYDVKM. CDR3 loop: CASSLKQGLANYGYTF. The CDR3 DNA reads as TGTGCCAGCAGCCTAAAACAGGGACTAGCTAACTATGGCTACACCTTC.

The V call is TRBV7-8, the J call TRBJ2-1, with 16 bases identical to TRBD2. The CDR3 has 18 amino acids. CDR1 SGHVS and CDR2 FQNEAQ come from the germline V gene. Trimming took 1 base from V and 4 from J; bases not matched to a gene: 4. The CDR3 coding sequence is TGTGCCAGCAGCTTAGAGGGGGGACTAGCGGGAGGGTACAATGAGCAGTTCTTC. This encodes CASSLEGGLAGGYNEQFF.